These T cell receptor beta chains were read from a single sample in a study of blood T cell repertoires in COVID-19. Assay used: immunoSEQ multiplex PCR; TCRdb lists only in-frame clones, some missing. The sample has 55,000 to 75,000 clones, roughly 83% seen once. The sample taken for sequencing was peripheral blood. All receptors come from a man in his 70s with acute or convalescent COVID-19. The CDR3 runs from the conserved cysteine through the conserved F or W. D genes are given only for firm matches. Clone size appears in some rows only: once, few, many, or a class for an expanded clone.

J gene: TRBJ2-7
V gene: TRBV27
D gene: .
clone size: .
CDR3 DNA: TGTGCCAGCAGTTTCCCAAACTCGGTCGAGCAGTACTTC
CDR3 protein: CASSFPNSVEQYF

J gene: TRBJ2-7
V gene: TRBV6-2/TRBV6-3
D gene: TRBD2
clone size: few
CDR3 DNA: TGTGCCAGCAGTCAAAAACTAGCGGGAGTAGGCGAGCAGTACTTC
CDR3 protein: CASSQKLAGVGEQYF

J gene: TRBJ2-3
V gene: TRBV27
D gene: .
clone size: .
CDR3 DNA: TGTGCCAGCGTCCGGGGGTCACCCCAGGGTACGCAGTATTTT
CDR3 protein: CASVRGSPQGTQYF

J gene: TRBJ2-1
V gene: TRBV7-2
D gene: TRBD2
clone size: .
CDR3 DNA: TGTGCCAGCAGCTCTATCCCCGGACTAGCGGGGAACTACAATGAGCAGTTCTTC
CDR3 protein: CASSSIPGLAGNYNEQFF

J gene: TRBJ1-2
V gene: TRBV3-1/TRBV3-2
D gene: .
clone size: .
CDR3 DNA: TGTGCCAGCAGCCAAGATTTTGCAGCCCCAGGGGACTATGGCTACACCTTC
CDR3 protein: CASSQDFAAPGDYGYTF

J gene: TRBJ1-5
V gene: TRBV5-5
D gene: .
clone size: few
CDR3 DNA: TGTGCCAGCAGCTTGACCGGGGATCAGCCCCAGCATTTT
CDR3 protein: CASSLTGDQPQHF

J gene: TRBJ1-1
V gene: TRBV10-3
D gene: .
clone size: .
CDR3 DNA: TGTGCCATCAGTGACAGTAACACTGAAGCTTTCTTT
CDR3 protein: CAISDSNTEAFF

J gene: TRBJ1-5
V gene: TRBV30
D gene: .
clone size: .
CDR3 DNA: TGTGCCTGGAGCCCCCCGGCAAAGGGGTCTCAGCCCCAGCATTTT
CDR3 protein: CAWSPPAKGSQPQHF

J gene: TRBJ1-2
V gene: TRBV4-1
D gene: .
clone size: .
CDR3 DNA: TGCGCCAGCAGCCAAGCGGGGGACTCTAACTATGGCTACACCTTC
CDR3 protein: CASSQAGDSNYGYTF

J gene: TRBJ1-2
V gene: TRBV19
D gene: .
clone size: few
CDR3 DNA: TGTGCCACCCTATTCACCGGCGCAGGCTATGGCTACACCTTC
CDR3 protein: CATLFTGAGYGYTF

J gene: TRBJ2-7
V gene: TRBV7-2
D gene: TRBD2
clone size: few
CDR3 DNA: TGTGCCAGCAGTCCTCTAGCGGGATTTGACTACGAGCAGTACTTC
CDR3 protein: CASSPLAGFDYEQYF

J gene: TRBJ1-4
V gene: TRBV18
D gene: .
clone size: once
CDR3 DNA: TGTGCCAGCTCACCATATGCTAATGAAAAACTGTTTTTT
CDR3 protein: CASSPYANEKLFF

J gene: TRBJ2-7
V gene: TRBV4-2
D gene: TRBD2
clone size: few
CDR3 DNA: TGTGCCAGCAGCCAGCCGGGACTAGCTGGCTACGAGCAGTACTTC
CDR3 protein: CASSQPGLAGYEQYF

J gene: TRBJ2-7
V gene: TRBV3-1/TRBV3-2
D gene: TRBD2
clone size: once
CDR3 DNA: TGTGCCAGCAGCCCTTGGGGGAGCGGGGAACTCTCCTACGAGCAGTACTTC
CDR3 protein: CASSPWGSGELSYEQYF

J gene: TRBJ2-7
V gene: TRBV10-3
D gene: TRBD1
clone size: .
CDR3 DNA: TGTGCCATCAGTGACCAGGACAGGGAATCGTCCTACGAGCAGTACTTC
CDR3 protein: CAISDQDRESSYEQYF

J gene: TRBJ1-1
V gene: TRBV5-5
D gene: .
clone size: .
CDR3 DNA: TGTGCCAGCAGCGTCGGGAACACTGAAGCTTTCTTT
CDR3 protein: CASSVGNTEAFF

J gene: TRBJ1-2
V gene: TRBV2
D gene: .
clone size: .
CDR3 DNA: TGTGCCAGCAGTTTCAGGGTTGGGAGCTACACCTTC
CDR3 protein: CASSFRVGSYTF

J gene: TRBJ1-1
V gene: TRBV29-1
D gene: TRBD1
clone size: .
CDR3 DNA: TGCAGCGTTGAAGATCGGGTCCGACGGGACAGCCCTGAAGCTTTCTTT
CDR3 protein: CSVEDRVRRDSPEAFF

J gene: TRBJ2-7
V gene: TRBV5-1
D gene: .
clone size: .
CDR3 DNA: TGCGCCAGCAGCTTGGCCTCCGGGGGAGTGGGTGAGCAGTACTTC
CDR3 protein: CASSLASGGVGEQYF